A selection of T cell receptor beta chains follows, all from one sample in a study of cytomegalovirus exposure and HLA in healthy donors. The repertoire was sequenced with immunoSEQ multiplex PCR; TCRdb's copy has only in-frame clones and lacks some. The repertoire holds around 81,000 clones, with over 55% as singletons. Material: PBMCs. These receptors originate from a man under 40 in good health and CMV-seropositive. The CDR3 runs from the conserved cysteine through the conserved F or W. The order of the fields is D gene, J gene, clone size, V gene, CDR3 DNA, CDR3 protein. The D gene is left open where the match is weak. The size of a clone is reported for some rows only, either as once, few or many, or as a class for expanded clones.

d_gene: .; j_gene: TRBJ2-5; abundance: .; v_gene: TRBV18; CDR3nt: TGTGCCAGCTCACCCGACTCAACGCGAGAGACCCAGTACTTC; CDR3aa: CASSPDSTRETQYF
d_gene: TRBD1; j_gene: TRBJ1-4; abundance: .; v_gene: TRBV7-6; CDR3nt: TGTGCCAGCAGCTTAGCCGGGACAGGGGTTGAAAAACTGTTTTTT; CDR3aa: CASSLAGTGVEKLFF
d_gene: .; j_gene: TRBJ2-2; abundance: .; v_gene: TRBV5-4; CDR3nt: TGTGCCAGCAGCTTTAGTGCGAGGGGGGAGCTGTTTTTT; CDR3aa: CASSFSARGELFF
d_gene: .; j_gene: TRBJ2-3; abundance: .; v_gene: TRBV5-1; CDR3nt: TGCGCCAGCAGCTTGGCCAGGGCGGTAAGCACAGATACGCAGTATTTT; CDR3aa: CASSLARAVSTDTQYF
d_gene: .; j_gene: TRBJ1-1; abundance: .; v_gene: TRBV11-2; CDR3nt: TGTGCCAGCAGCTTACAGGGTATGAGCACTGAAGCTTTCTTT; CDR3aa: CASSLQGMSTEAFF
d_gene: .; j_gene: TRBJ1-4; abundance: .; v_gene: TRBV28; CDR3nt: TGTGCCAGCAGTCCCGGGGGGACACATGAAAAACTGTTTTTT; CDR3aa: CASSPGGTHEKLFF
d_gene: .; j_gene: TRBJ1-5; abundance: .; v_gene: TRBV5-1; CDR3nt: TGCGCCAGCAGCTTGTCAGGCAATCAGCCCCAGCATTTT; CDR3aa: CASSLSGNQPQHF
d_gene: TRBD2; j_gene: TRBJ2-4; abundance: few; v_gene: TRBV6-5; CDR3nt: TGTGCCAGCAGTTCCGAAGGACTAGGTGGGAACATTCAGTACTTC; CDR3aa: CASSSEGLGGNIQYF
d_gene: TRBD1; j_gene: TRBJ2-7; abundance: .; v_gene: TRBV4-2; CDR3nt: TGTGCCAGCAGCCAGATAGACAGGGGGGGTTACGAGCAGTACTTC; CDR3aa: CASSQIDRGGYEQYF
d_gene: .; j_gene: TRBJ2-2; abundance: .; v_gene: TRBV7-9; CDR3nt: TGTGCCAGCAGGTCAGGGAACACCGGGGAGCTGTTTTTT; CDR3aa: CASRSGNTGELFF
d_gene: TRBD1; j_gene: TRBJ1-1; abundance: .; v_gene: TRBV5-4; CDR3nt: TGTGCCAGCAGTACAGGGGGCGACACTGAAGCTTTCTTT; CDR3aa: CASSTGGDTEAFF
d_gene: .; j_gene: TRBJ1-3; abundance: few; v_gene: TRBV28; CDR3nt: TGTGCCAAGCCGCGGGAGGGAACCTCTGGAAACACCATATATTTT; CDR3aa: CAKPREGTSGNTIYF
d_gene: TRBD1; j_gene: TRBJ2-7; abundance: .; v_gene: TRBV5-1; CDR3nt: TGCGCCAGCAGCTTGTTCACAGGGGCCCAGTCAGACCAGCAGTACTTC; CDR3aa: CASSLFTGAQSDQQYF
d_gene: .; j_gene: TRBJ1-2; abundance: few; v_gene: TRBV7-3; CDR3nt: TGTGCCAGCAGCTACCAGACAGAAGGGTTAGATGGCTACACCTTC; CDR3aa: CASSYQTEGLDGYTF
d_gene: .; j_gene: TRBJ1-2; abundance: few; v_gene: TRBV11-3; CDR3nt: TGTGCCAGCAGCCTCCTCCCTCGACAGGACTATGGCTACACCTTC; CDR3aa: CASSLLPRQDYGYTF
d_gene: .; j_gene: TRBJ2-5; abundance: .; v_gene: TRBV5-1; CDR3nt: TGCGCCAGCAGACCAAGCGGCGTCCAAGAGACCCAGTACTTC; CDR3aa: CASRPSGVQETQYF
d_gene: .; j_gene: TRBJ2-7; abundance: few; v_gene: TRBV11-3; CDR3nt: TGTGCCAGCAGTCCCAGGGTAGCCTACTACGAGCAGTACTTC; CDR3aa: CASSPRVAYYEQYF
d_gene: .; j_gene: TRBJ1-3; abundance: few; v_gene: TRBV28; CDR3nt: TGTGCCAGCAGTTTGCCCGGCTCTGGAAACACCATATATTTT; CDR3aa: CASSLPGSGNTIYF
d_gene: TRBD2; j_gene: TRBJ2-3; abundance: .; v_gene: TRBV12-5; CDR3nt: TGTGCTAGTGGTTTGGAACTGGGACTAGCGGGAGAGGCAGATACGCAGTATTTT; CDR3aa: CASGLELGLAGEADTQYF
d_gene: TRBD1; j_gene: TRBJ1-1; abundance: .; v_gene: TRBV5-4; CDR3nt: TGTGCCAGCAGCAGCACAGGGGTAGGGGAAGCTTTCTTT; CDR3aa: CASSSTGVGEAFF
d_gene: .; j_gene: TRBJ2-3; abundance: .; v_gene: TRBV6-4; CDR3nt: TGTGCCAGCAGTGAGGGGCTCACAGATACGCAGTATTTT; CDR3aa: CASSEGLTDTQYF
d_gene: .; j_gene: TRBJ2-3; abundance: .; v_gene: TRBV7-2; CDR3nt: TGTGCCAGCAGCTTAGCGGGGCAGATAGATACGCAGTATTTT; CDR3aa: CASSLAGQIDTQYF
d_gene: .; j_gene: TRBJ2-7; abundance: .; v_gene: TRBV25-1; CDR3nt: TGTGCCAGCAGTGATTCGGGGAACCTAGGCTACGAGCAGTACTTC; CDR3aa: CASSDSGNLGYEQYF
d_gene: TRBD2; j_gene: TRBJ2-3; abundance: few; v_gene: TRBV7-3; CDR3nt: TGTGCCAGCAGCTTAACGTCCCAGCGGGGGGTACCTGATACGCAGTATTTT; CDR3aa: CASSLTSQRGVPDTQYF
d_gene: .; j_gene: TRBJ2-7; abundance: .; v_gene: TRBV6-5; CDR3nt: TGTGCCAGCAGGTGGACAGATAGCTACGAGCAGTACTTC; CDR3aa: CASRWTDSYEQYF
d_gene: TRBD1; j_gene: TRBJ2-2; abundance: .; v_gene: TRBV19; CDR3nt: TGTGCCAGTAGGGGGACAGGAGGGGTAGGGGAGCTGTTTTTT; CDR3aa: CASRGTGGVGELFF
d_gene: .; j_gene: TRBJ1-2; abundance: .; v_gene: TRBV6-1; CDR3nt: TGTGCCAGCAGTGCCGGGTCCCCCTCTAACTATGGCTACACCTTC; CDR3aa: CASSAGSPSNYGYTF
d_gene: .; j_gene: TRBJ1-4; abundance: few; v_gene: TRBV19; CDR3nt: TGTGCCAGTAGTATAGAGGGGAACAGGGTTGCAACTAATGAAAAACTGTTTTTT; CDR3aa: CASSIEGNRVATNEKLFF
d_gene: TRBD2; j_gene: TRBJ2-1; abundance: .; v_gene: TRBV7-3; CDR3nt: TGTGCCAGCAGCTTAGTGGGACTAGCCGACAATGAGCAGTTCTTC; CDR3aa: CASSLVGLADNEQFF
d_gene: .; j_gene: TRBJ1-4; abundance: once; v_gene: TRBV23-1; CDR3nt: TGCGCCAGCAGTCTCAGGGAACTGTTTTTT; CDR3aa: CASSLRELFF
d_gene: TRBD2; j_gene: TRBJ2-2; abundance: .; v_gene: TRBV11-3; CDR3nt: TGTGCCAGCAGCCTCGGCGCGGGAGGGCCGAACACCGGGGAGCTGTTTTTT; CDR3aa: CASSLGAGGPNTGELFF
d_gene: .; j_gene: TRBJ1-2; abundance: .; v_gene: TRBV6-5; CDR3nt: TGTGCCAGCAGCCCGGACAACTTCTATGGCTACACCTTC; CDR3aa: CASSPDNFYGYTF
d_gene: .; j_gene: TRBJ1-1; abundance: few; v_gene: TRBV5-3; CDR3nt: TGTGCCAGAAGCTTGTTCCGCCGGGCTAGGGGGACTGAAGCTTTCTTT; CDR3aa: CARSLFRRARGTEAFF
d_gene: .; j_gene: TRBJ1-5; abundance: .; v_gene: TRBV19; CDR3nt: TGTGCCAGTAGTATAAGCCAGGGGCATCAGCCCCAGCATTTT; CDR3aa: CASSISQGHQPQHF
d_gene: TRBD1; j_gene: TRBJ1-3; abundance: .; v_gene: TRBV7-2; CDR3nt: TGTGCCAGCAGCTTAAGGACAGGGTCCGGAAACACCATATATTTT; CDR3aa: CASSLRTGSGNTIYF
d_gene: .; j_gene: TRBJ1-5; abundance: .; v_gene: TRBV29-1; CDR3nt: TGCAGCGTAGAGATTTCTGGGGAGCCCAATCAGCCCCAGCATTTT; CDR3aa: CSVEISGEPNQPQHF
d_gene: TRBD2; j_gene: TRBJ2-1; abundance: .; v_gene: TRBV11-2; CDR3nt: TGTGCCAGCAGCTCTAATCTCCTAGCGGGAGCTAATGAGCAGTTCTTC; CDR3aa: CASSSNLLAGANEQFF
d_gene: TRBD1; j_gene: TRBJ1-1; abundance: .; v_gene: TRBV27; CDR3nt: TGTGCCAGCAGTTTTATACAGGGGGGCACTGAAGCTTTCTTT; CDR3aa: CASSFIQGGTEAFF
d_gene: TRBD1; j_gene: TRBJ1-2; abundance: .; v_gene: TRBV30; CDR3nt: TGTGCCTGGAGCGACGGGACAGGTTATGGCTACACCTTC; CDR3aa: CAWSDGTGYGYTF
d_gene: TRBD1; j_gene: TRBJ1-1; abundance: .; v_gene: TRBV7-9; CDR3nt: TGTGCCAGCAGCTCAGGTTGGGACAGGGTCACTGAAGCTTTCTTT; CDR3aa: CASSSGWDRVTEAFF
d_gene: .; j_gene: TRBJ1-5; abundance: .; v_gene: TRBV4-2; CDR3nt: TGTGCCAGCAGCCAAGATTTGCGTCAGCCCCAGCATTTT; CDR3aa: CASSQDLRQPQHF
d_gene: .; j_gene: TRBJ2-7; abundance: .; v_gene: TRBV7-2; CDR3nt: TGTGCCAGCAGCCATTATGGCAGCTCCTACGAGCAGTACTTC; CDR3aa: CASSHYGSSYEQYF
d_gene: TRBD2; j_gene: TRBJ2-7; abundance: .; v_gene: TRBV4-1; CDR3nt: TGCGCCAGCAGCCCCTCCTTCCCTAGCGGCCCCTACGAGCAGTACTTC; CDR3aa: CASSPSFPSGPYEQYF
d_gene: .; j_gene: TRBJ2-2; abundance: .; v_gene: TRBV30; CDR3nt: TGTGCCTGTAAAGGGTTCGGCAGGGAGGCCGGGGAGCTGTTTTTT; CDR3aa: CACKGFGREAGELFF
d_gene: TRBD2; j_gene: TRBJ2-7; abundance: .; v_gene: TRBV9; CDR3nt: TGTGCCAGCAGCCCGTACTCACCCCGGGCTAGCGGGGCCTACGAGCAGTACTTC; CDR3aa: CASSPYSPRASGAYEQYF
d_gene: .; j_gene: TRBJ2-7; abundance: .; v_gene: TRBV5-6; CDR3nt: TGTGCCAGCAGCTACGGTCACGAGCAGTACTTC; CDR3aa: CASSYGHEQYF
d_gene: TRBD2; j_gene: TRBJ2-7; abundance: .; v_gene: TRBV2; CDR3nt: TGTGCCAGCGGGAGGGTCCGCGGGGGTCACGAGCAGTACTTC; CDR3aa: CASGRVRGGHEQYF
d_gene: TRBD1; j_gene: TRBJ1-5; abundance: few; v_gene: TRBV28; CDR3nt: TGTGCCAGCAGTTTGTCGACAGGGTTGGGAGCAATAGATCAGCCCCAGCATTTT; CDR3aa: CASSLSTGLGAIDQPQHF
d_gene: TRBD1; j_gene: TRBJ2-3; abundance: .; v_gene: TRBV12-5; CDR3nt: TGTGCTAGTGGCTATGGACAGGGTTATACGCAGTATTTT; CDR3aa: CASGYGQGYTQYF
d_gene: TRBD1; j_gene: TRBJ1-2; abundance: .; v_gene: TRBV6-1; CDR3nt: TGTGCCAGCAGTGCCCTTGGACAGGGACGTGGCTACACCTTC; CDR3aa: CASSALGQGRGYTF
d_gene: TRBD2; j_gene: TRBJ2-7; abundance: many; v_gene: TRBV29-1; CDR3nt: TGCAGCGCCTTTAGCGGGGGCCTCTACGAGCAGTACTTC; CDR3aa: CSAFSGGLYEQYF
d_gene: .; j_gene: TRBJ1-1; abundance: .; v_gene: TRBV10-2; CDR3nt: TGCGCCAGCAGTGAACGAGTAACTGAAGCTTTCTTT; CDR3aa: CASSERVTEAFF
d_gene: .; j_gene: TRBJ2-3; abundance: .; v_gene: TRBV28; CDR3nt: TGTGCCAGCAGTTATACACAGGGTTTAGTTGTAGATACGCAGTATTTT; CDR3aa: CASSYTQGLVVDTQYF
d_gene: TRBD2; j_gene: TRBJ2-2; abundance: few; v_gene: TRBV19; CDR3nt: TGTGCCAGTAGGCCTCCCTCCGGGAGGGTTTCCCGCCCCGGGGAGCTGTTTTTT; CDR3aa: CASRPPSGRVSRPGELFF
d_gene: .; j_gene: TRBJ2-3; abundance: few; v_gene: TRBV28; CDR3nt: TGTGCCAGCAGATATATTTCGGGGTCCGGGTATACGCAGTATTTT; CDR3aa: CASRYISGSGYTQYF
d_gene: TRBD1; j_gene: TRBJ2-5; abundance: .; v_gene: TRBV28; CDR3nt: TGTGCCAGCGGCCCGACCGGGACAGGGAAAGAGACCCAGTACTTC; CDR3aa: CASGPTGTGKETQYF
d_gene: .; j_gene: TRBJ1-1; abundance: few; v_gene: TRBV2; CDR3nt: TGTGCCAGCAGTGGGTGGGACACGAACACTGAAGCTTTCTTT; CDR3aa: CASSGWDTNTEAFF
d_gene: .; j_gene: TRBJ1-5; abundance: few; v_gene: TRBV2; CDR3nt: TGTGCCAGCAGTGAATCCGGGGGTAATCAGCCCCAGCATTTT; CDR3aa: CASSESGGNQPQHF
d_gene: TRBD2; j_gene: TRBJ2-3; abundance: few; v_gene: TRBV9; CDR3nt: TGTGCCAGCACCGGGGGGGGGTGGGCAGATACGCAGTATTTT; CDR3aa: CASTGGGWADTQYF
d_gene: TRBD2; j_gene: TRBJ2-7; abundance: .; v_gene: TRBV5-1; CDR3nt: TGCGCCAGCAGCTTGGGCGGGGGGGGCTCCTACGAGCAGTACTTC; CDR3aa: CASSLGGGGSYEQYF